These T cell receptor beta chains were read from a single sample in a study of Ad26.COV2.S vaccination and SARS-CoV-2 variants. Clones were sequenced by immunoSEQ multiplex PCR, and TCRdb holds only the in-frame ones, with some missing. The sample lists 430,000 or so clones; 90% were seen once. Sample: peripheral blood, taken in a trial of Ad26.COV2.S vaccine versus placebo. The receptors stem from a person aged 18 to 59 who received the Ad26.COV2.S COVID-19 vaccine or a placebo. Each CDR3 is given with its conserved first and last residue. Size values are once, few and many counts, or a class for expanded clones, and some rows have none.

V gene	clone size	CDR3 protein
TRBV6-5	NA	CASSLIQENTEAFF
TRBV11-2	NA	CASTLWSSTLPGELFF
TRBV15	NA	CATSLQGSHGYTF
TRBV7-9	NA	CALKGLAGPQETQYF
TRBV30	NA	CAGGGDSSYNEQFF
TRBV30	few	CAWGPRSGATGNTIYF
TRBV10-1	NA	CASTRQGFTGELFF
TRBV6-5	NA	CASVLTGHDTEAFF
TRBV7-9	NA	CASSPLPGQGTHNEQFF
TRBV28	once	CASSFIGSGNTIYF
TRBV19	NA	CASSRTHSGTPSSYEQYF
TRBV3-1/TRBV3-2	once	CASSQVGRAHEAFF
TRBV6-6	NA	CASRVDVSYEQYF
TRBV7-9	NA	CASSITSLSYEQYF
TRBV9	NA	CASSVHGWGIQYF
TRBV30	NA	CAWSDSLSYEQYF
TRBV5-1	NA	CASSSTEYEQYF
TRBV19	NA	CASSIYHRTGELFF
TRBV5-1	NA	CASSWTGDNTEAFF
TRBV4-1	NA	CASSHLTGGRGEQFF
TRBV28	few	CASIIGQGNQPQHF
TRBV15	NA	CATSRDSTGQETQYF
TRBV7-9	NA	CASSLASGTDNEKLFF
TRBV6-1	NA	CASSEKSLAGDSGANVLTF
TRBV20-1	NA	CSASLGVSSYNEQFF
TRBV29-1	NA	CSVQKPTNTEAFF
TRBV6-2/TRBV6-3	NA	CASSYPPTQYF
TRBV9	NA	CASSPGTGPQFF
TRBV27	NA	CASSLALNTEAFF
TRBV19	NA	CASSLLAGGVTDTQYF
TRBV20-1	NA	CSASQENTGELFF
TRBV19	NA	CASASRQGRNEQFF
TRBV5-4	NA	CASSSAGTRSSEQYF
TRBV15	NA	CATSRGGLAEQETQYF
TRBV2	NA	CASSDLQLSLSGANVLTF
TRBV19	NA	CASAEEGSVRGNTIYF
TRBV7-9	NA	CATPSGSSNEQFF
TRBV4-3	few	CASSLIAGADTQYF
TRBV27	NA	CASSFRGAGELFF
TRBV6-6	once	CASSFLDRNTEAFF
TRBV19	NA	CASTLRAGFTGELFF
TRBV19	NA	CASSIDSHSGRIGELFF
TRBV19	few	CASSTPGQGFVVPLHF
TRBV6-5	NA	CASSYSGENNEQFF
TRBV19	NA	CASRRAGSSYNEQFF
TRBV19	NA	CASISQGGYTF
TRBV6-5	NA	CASSYGGTYQETQYF
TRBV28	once	CASSSGVWGYTF
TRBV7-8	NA	CASSPTPSGRNIQYF
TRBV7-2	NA	CASSLPGTEDNEQFF
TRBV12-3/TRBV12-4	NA	CASSLGVRETQYF
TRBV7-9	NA	CASSSTSGQETQYF
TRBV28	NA	CASSLGASGSYNEQFF
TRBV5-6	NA	CASSLGGDSAGVGTDTQYF
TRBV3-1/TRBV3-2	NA	CASSQDIPGVNEQFF